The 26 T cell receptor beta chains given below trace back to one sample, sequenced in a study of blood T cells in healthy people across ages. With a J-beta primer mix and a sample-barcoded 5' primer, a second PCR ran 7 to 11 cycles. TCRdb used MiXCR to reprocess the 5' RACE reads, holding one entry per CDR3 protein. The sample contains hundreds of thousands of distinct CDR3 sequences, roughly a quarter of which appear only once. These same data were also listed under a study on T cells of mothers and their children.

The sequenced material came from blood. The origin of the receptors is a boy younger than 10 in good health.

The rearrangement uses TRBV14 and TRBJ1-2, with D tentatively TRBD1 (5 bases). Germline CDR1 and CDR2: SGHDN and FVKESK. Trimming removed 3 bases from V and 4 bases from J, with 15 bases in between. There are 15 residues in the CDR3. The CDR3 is CASSQPGRESYGYTF. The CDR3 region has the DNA TGTGCCAGCAGCCAGCCGGGACGGGAGAGCTATGGCTACACCTTC.

The CDR3 is CASTPQGRYNEQFF. The CDR3 region has the DNA TGTGCCAGCACCCCTCAAGGGAGGTACAATGAGCAGTTCTTC. The J gene is TRBJ2-1, the V gene TRBV7-9; a possible D gene is TRBD2 (6 bases). V gave up 7 bases and J gave up 4 bases, with 14 bases separating them. The CDR3 has 14 residues. In germline, CDR1 is SEHNR, CDR2 FQNEAQ (reference sequence). The full variable domain, its missing parts supplied by reference TRBV7-9 and TRBJ2-1, is DTGVSQNPRHKITKRGQNVTFRCDPISEHNRLYWYRQTLGQGPEFLTYFQNEAQLEKSRLLSDRFSAERPKGSFSTLEIQRTEQGDSAMYLCASTPQGRYNEQFFGPGTRLTVL.

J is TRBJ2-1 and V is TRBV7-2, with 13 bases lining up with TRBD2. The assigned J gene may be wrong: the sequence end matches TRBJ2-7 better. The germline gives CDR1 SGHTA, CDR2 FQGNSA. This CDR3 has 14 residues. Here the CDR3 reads CASSFWTSGSEQYF. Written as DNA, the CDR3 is TGTGCCAGCAGCTTCTGGACTAGCGGGAGCGAGCAGTACTTC.

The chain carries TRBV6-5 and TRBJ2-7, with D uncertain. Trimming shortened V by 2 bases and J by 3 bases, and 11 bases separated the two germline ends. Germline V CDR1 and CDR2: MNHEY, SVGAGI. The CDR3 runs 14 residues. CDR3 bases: TGTGCCAGCAGTTACCAAAATCAAGTCTACGAGCAGTACTTC. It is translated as CASSYQNQVYEQYF.

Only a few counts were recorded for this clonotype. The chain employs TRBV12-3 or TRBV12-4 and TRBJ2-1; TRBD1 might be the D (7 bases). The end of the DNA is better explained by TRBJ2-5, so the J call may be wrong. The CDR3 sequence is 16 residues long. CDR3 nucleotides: TGTGCCAGCAGTTTTGGCAGGGGGGCCCTATTAGAGACCCAGTACTTC. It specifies CASSFGRGALLETQYF.

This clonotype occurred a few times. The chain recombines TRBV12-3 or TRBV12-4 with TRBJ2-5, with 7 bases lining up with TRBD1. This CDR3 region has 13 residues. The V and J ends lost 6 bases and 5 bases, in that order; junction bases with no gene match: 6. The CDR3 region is CASRIGGQETQYF. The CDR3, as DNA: TGTGCCAGCAGGATTGGGGGACAGGAGACCCAGTACTTC.

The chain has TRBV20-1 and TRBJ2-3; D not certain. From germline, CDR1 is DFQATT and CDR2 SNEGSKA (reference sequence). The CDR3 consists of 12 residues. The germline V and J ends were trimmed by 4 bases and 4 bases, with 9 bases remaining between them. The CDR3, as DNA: TGCAGTGCTACGGGTAGTGCAGATACGCAGTATTTT. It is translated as CSATGSADTQYF.

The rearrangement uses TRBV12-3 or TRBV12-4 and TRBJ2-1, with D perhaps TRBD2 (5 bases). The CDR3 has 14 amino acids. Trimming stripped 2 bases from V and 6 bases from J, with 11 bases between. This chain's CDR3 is CASSLPQRFNEQFF. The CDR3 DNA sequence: TGTGCCAGCAGTTTACCCCAGCGGTTCAATGAGCAGTTCTTC.

DNA for the CDR3: TGCGCCAGCAGCTCGGGACTAGCGCCCCAGCCTAACTCCTACAATGAGCAGTTCTTC. Its protein is CASSSGLAPQPNSYNEQFF. This chain links TRBV5-1 with TRBJ2-1, with TRBD2 matching 10 bases. In germline, CDR1 is SGHRS, CDR2 YFSETQ. Trimming took 3 bases from V and 0 from J; bases not matched to a gene: 12. The CDR3 is 19 amino acids.

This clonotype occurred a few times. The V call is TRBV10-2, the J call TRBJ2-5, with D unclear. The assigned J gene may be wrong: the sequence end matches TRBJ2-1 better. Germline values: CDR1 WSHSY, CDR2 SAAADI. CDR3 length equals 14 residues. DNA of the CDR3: TGCGCCAGCAGTGACACGGGCCGAAACAATGAGCAGTTCTTC. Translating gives CASSDTGRNNEQFF.

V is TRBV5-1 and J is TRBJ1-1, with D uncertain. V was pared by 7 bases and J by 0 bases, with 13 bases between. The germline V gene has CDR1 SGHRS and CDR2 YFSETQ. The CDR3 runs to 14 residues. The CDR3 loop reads CASGSELLNTEAFF. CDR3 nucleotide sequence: TGCGCCAGCGGCTCTGAGCTCTTGAACACTGAAGCTTTCTTT.

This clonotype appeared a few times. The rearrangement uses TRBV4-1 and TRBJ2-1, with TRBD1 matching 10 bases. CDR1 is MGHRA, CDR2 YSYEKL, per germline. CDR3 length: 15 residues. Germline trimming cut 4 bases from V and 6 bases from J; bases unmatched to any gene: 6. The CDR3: CASSPGTGASNEQFF. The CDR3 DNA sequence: TGCGCCAGCAGCCCCGGGACAGGGGCCTCCAATGAGCAGTTCTTC.

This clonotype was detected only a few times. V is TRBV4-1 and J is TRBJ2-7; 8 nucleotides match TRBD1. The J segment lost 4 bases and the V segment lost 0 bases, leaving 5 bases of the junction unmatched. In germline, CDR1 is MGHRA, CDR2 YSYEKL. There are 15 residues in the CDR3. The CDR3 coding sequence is TGCGCCAGCAGCCAAGACCTCCAGGGGGCATACGAGCAGTACTTC. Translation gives CASSQDLQGAYEQYF.

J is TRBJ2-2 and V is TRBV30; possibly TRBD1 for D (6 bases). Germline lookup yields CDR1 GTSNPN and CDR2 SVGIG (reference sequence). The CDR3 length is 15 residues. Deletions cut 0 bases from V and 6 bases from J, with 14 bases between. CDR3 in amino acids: CAWSVIGRGSGELFF. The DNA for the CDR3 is TGTGCCTGGAGTGTAATTGGCAGGGGATCCGGGGAGCTGTTTTTT.

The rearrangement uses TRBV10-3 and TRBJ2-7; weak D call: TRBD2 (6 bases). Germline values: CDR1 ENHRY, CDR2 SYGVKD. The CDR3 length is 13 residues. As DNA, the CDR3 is TGTGCGGCAAACGGGACTGACGCCTACGAGCAGTACTTC. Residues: CAANGTDAYEQYF.

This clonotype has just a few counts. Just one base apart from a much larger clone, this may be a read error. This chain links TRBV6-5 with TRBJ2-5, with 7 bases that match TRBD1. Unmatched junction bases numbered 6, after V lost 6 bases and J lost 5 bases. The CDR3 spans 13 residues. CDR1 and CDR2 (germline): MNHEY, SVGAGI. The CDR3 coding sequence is TGTGCCAGCAGCCCCAGGGGGTGGGAGACCCAGTACTTC. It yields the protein CASSPRGWETQYF.

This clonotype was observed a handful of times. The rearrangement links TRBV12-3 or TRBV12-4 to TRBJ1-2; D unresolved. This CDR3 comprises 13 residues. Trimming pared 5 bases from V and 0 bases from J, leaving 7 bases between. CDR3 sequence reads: CASSGASNYGYTF. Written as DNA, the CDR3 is TGTGCCAGCAGTGGAGCCTCTAACTATGGCTACACCTTC.

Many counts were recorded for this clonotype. As DNA, the CDR3 is TGTGCCAGCAGTGTCGGCAGGGTGGAGGGATTGAACACTGAAGCTTTCTTT. Residues: CASSVGRVEGLNTEAFF. The chain links TRBV2 to TRBJ1-1; maybe TRBD1 (5 bases). The CDR3 is 17 residues long. Germline CDR1 reads SNHLY; CDR2 reads FYNNEI. Trimming left V 4 bases short and J 0 bases short, with 18 bases between.

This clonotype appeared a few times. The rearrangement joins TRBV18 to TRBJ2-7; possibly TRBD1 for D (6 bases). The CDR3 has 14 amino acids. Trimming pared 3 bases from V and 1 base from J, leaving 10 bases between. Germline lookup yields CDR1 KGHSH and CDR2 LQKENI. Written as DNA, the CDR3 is TGTGCCAGCTCACCGAAACAGGGTTCCTACGAGCAGTACTTC. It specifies CASSPKQGSYEQYF. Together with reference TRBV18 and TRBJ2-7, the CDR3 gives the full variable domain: NAGVMQNPRHLVRRRGQEARLRCSPMKGHSHVYWYRQLPEEGLKFMVYLQKENIIDESGMPKERFSAEFPKEGPSILRIQQVVRGDSAAYFCASSPKQGSYEQYFGPGTRLTVT.

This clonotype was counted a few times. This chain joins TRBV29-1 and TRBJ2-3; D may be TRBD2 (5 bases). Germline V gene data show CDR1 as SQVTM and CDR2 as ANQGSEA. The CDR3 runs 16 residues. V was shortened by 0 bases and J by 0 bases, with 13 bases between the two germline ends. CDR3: CSVEDWSGESTDTQYF. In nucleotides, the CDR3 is TGCAGCGTTGAAGATTGGTCCGGGGAAAGCACAGATACGCAGTATTTT.

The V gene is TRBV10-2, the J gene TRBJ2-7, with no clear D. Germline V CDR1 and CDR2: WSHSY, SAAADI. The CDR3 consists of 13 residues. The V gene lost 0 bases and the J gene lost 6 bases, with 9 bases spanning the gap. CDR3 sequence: CASSESIRSEQYF. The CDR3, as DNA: TGCGCCAGCAGTGAGTCGATTCGGTCCGAGCAGTACTTC.

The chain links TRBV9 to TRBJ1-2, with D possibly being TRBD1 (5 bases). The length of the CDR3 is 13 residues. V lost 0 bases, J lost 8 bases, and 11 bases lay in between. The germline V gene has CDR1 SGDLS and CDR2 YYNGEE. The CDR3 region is CASSVGEGFGYTF. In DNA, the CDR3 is TGTGCCAGCAGCGTAGGGGAGGGGTTCGGCTACACCTTC.

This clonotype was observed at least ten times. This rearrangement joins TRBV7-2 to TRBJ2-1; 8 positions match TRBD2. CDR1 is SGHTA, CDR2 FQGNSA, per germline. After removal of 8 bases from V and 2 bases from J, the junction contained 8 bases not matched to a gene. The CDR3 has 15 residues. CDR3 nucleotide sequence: TGTGCCAGCTTGCGACGGCGGGGGGCCTACAATGAGCAGTTCTTC. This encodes CASLRRRGAYNEQFF.

The CDR3 nucleotides are TGTGCCAGCAGTGATTGGGACACTGAAGCTTTCTTT. This translates into CASSDWDTEAFF. The rearrangement uses TRBV25-1 and TRBJ1-1; D not certain. Germline loops: CDR1 MGHDK, CDR2 SYGVNS. Trimming shortened V by 3 bases and J by 3 bases, and 5 bases separated the two germline ends. This CDR3 has 12 amino acids.

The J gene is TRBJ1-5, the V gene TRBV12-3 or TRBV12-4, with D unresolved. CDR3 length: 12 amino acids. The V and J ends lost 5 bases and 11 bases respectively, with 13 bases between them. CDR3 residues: CASSMDRSTQHF. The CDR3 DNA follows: TGTGCCAGCAGTATGGACCGTTCGACCCAGCATTTT.

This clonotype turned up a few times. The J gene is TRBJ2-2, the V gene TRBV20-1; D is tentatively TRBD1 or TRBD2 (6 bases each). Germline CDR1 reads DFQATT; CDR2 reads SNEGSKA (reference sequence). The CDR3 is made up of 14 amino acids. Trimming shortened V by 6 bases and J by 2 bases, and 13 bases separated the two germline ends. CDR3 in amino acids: CSATGTLNTGELFF. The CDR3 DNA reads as TGCAGTGCCACAGGGACTCTTAACACCGGGGAGCTGTTTTTT.